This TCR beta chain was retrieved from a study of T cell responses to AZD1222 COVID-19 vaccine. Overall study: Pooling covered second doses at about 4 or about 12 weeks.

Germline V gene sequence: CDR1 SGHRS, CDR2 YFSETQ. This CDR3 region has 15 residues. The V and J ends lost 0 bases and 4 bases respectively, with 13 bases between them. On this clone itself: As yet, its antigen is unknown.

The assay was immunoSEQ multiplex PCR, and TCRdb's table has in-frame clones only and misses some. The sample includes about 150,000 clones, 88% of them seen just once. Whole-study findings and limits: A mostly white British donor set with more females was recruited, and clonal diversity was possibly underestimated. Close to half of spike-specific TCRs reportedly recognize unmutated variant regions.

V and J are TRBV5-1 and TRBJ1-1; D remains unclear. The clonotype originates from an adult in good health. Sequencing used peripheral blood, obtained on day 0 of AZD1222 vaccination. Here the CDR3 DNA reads TGCGCCAGCAGCTTGGAAGGGCGGCGGGGCACTGAAGCTTTCTTT. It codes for CASSLEGRRGTEAFF.